This T cell receptor (beta chain) was sequenced for a study of Graves' ophthalmopathy and Graves' hyperthyroidism (dated 2018 in TCRdb). Notes on the research overall: Hyperthyroidism was defined as stable when no progression to ophthalmopathy occurred within 18 months of follow-up. The study used signatures of the TCR beta repertoire to tell Graves' ophthalmopathy apart from Graves' hyperthyroidism and to predict which patients would progress to ophthalmopathy. An independent validation cohort was composed of roughly 18 hyperthyroidism patients and around 16 patients who later progressed from hyperthyroidism to ophthalmopathy. In roughly six hyperthyroidism patients, T-cell repertoires of thyroid tissue and blood were compared. Following sample collection, hyperthyroidism patients were given methimazole at a starting dose of 30 mg daily, and ophthalmopathy patients were given high-dose intravenous methylprednisolone. In total, some 130 blood samples were TCR-sequenced: around 42 ophthalmopathy, some 75 hyperthyroidism and 17 hyperthyroidism-to-ophthalmopathy patients. To explore V-J signatures distinguishing ophthalmopathy from hyperthyroidism, a discovery set of around 97 patients (fewer than 45 ophthalmopathy, 57 stable hyperthyroidism) was enrolled. Here is what the overall study found, with its caveats: The 13-signature model separated ophthalmopathy from stable hyperthyroidism with 85% to 90% sensitivity and approximately 81% specificity in cross-validation, and 80%/75% in the test set. In validation, the model predicted ophthalmopathy progression with more than 55% sensitivity and roughly 72% specificity; some 13 predicted patients were CT-confirmed with GO in a median of around 6 months. Sample size was not statistically predetermined, and group allocation was not concealed from the investigators. Most expanded thyroid clonotypes with frequency above 0.001 were also detected in blood, suggesting blood repertoires may reflect the thyroid immune response.

Its CDR3 holds 15 amino acids, cysteine through phenylalanine. Of the read, only the CDR3 DNA is kept; its 45 bases are in frame from base 1. Taken from the germline V gene, the CDR1 and CDR2 loops are MNHEY and SVGAGI. The V end loses 4 bases and the J end loses 0 bases, and a stretch of 12 bases separates them. Patients with hyperthyroidism were aged 18 to 65 years, had been newly diagnosed, and had a disease duration of less than 2 months. Patients with other autoimmune diseases, uncontrolled infections, pregnancy or lactation were excluded from the study. Diagnosis relied on clinical symptoms, serum thyroxine, TRAb, thyroid ultrasound and orbital computed tomography. Trizol reagent was used to extract the total RNA, and its quality was then checked on an Agilent 2100 Bioanalyzer. Remarks on this clonotype: The target of this receptor is not known. Base qualities were left out, and no much larger clone turns up one base away.

TCR beta CDR3 regions were amplified from RNA transcripts for repertoire sequencing. A first-round RT-PCR used HTBI primers with the Qiagen OneStep RT-PCR kit, followed by a second-round multiplex PCR, size selection and purification. Libraries were sequenced on an Illumina HiSeq2000 using paired-end 100 bp reads. Per the source publication's procedure: SOAPnuke was used to process the reads, removing any read that contained adapters or uncalled bases, had a mean Phred below 15, or lacked an exact match to the constant primer or identifier. COPE v1.2.5 was used to merge the high-quality paired reads. Each unique nucleotide sequence was treated as a clonotype, and MiTCR v1.1 was used to align the clonotypes to the IMGT TRB V, D and J references. The analysis was limited to V-J combinations with a frequency above 0.0001, which together covered 99.2% of the repertoires. A TCR clonal expansion and chaos score per V-J combination was defined as the ratio of F50 clonal expansion to chaos observed in the TCRdist matrix. Welch's t-statistics and random forest were used to reduce features to about a dozen V-J combinations, which were fed into a naive Bayes classifier. The similarity between thyroid and blood repertoires was quantified using the Morisita-Horn index. Clones were called with MiXCR by TCRdb after fastp trimmed the public reads at Q25, and only in-frame beta chains were retained. All rows with the same CDR3 protein become a single entry with the most common DNA and genes. V and J calls and clone size were set by TCRdb, not the authors. This sample comprises over a million distinct CDR3 sequences, approximately 35% of them detected only once. The biggest ten clones account for roughly 10% of the sample.

The sequencing input was peripheral blood or thyroid tissue (not recorded which). The sequence joins TRBV6-5 to TRBJ1-2; TRBD1 is perhaps the D gene, given 6 matching bases. The sequence came from an adult man with Graves' hyperthyroidism. At the DNA level, the sequence is TGTGCCAGCAGTTCCCGGACAGCTACTAACTATGGCTACACCTTC. This is translated as CASSSRTATNYGYTF.